This TCR beta chain was retrieved from a study of beta chain features in type 1 diabetes. Looking at the study overall: What patients shared with healthy donors was a similar profile of age, gender and cell yields. All of the samples together had around 110,000,000 sorted cells examined.

Study-wide results and limits: Diminished insertions and augmented deletions at VDJ junctions characterized type 1 diabetes patients.

As regards this clone: Its antigen is as yet unknown.

Via CD45RO/CCR7/CD25/CD127/CD95/CD27, cells of the CD4+ naive, central memory, regulatory and stem cell-like memory subsets were sorted. Isolated RNA was reverse transcribed in full, so expressed TCRB transcripts were sequenced. This table comes from immunoSEQ multiplex PCR, and its TCRdb copy is limited to in-frame clones, with some not included. The sample lists under 95,000 clones, around a third occurring once. Looked up from germline, CDR1 is SGHVS and CDR2 is FQNEAQ. Trimming cost V 6 bases and J 4 bases; bases outside gene matches: 9. CDR3 length: 15 residues. The TCR sequence derives from a woman aged 18 to 35 in good health. The chain has TRBV7-8 and TRBJ2-1; 7 bases line up with TRBD1. Sequencing was carried out using stem cell memory CD4+ T cells from blood. CDR3 residues: CASRATGERYNEQFF. As DNA, the CDR3 is TGTGCCAGCAGGGCTACAGGGGAAAGGTACAATGAGCAGTTCTTC.